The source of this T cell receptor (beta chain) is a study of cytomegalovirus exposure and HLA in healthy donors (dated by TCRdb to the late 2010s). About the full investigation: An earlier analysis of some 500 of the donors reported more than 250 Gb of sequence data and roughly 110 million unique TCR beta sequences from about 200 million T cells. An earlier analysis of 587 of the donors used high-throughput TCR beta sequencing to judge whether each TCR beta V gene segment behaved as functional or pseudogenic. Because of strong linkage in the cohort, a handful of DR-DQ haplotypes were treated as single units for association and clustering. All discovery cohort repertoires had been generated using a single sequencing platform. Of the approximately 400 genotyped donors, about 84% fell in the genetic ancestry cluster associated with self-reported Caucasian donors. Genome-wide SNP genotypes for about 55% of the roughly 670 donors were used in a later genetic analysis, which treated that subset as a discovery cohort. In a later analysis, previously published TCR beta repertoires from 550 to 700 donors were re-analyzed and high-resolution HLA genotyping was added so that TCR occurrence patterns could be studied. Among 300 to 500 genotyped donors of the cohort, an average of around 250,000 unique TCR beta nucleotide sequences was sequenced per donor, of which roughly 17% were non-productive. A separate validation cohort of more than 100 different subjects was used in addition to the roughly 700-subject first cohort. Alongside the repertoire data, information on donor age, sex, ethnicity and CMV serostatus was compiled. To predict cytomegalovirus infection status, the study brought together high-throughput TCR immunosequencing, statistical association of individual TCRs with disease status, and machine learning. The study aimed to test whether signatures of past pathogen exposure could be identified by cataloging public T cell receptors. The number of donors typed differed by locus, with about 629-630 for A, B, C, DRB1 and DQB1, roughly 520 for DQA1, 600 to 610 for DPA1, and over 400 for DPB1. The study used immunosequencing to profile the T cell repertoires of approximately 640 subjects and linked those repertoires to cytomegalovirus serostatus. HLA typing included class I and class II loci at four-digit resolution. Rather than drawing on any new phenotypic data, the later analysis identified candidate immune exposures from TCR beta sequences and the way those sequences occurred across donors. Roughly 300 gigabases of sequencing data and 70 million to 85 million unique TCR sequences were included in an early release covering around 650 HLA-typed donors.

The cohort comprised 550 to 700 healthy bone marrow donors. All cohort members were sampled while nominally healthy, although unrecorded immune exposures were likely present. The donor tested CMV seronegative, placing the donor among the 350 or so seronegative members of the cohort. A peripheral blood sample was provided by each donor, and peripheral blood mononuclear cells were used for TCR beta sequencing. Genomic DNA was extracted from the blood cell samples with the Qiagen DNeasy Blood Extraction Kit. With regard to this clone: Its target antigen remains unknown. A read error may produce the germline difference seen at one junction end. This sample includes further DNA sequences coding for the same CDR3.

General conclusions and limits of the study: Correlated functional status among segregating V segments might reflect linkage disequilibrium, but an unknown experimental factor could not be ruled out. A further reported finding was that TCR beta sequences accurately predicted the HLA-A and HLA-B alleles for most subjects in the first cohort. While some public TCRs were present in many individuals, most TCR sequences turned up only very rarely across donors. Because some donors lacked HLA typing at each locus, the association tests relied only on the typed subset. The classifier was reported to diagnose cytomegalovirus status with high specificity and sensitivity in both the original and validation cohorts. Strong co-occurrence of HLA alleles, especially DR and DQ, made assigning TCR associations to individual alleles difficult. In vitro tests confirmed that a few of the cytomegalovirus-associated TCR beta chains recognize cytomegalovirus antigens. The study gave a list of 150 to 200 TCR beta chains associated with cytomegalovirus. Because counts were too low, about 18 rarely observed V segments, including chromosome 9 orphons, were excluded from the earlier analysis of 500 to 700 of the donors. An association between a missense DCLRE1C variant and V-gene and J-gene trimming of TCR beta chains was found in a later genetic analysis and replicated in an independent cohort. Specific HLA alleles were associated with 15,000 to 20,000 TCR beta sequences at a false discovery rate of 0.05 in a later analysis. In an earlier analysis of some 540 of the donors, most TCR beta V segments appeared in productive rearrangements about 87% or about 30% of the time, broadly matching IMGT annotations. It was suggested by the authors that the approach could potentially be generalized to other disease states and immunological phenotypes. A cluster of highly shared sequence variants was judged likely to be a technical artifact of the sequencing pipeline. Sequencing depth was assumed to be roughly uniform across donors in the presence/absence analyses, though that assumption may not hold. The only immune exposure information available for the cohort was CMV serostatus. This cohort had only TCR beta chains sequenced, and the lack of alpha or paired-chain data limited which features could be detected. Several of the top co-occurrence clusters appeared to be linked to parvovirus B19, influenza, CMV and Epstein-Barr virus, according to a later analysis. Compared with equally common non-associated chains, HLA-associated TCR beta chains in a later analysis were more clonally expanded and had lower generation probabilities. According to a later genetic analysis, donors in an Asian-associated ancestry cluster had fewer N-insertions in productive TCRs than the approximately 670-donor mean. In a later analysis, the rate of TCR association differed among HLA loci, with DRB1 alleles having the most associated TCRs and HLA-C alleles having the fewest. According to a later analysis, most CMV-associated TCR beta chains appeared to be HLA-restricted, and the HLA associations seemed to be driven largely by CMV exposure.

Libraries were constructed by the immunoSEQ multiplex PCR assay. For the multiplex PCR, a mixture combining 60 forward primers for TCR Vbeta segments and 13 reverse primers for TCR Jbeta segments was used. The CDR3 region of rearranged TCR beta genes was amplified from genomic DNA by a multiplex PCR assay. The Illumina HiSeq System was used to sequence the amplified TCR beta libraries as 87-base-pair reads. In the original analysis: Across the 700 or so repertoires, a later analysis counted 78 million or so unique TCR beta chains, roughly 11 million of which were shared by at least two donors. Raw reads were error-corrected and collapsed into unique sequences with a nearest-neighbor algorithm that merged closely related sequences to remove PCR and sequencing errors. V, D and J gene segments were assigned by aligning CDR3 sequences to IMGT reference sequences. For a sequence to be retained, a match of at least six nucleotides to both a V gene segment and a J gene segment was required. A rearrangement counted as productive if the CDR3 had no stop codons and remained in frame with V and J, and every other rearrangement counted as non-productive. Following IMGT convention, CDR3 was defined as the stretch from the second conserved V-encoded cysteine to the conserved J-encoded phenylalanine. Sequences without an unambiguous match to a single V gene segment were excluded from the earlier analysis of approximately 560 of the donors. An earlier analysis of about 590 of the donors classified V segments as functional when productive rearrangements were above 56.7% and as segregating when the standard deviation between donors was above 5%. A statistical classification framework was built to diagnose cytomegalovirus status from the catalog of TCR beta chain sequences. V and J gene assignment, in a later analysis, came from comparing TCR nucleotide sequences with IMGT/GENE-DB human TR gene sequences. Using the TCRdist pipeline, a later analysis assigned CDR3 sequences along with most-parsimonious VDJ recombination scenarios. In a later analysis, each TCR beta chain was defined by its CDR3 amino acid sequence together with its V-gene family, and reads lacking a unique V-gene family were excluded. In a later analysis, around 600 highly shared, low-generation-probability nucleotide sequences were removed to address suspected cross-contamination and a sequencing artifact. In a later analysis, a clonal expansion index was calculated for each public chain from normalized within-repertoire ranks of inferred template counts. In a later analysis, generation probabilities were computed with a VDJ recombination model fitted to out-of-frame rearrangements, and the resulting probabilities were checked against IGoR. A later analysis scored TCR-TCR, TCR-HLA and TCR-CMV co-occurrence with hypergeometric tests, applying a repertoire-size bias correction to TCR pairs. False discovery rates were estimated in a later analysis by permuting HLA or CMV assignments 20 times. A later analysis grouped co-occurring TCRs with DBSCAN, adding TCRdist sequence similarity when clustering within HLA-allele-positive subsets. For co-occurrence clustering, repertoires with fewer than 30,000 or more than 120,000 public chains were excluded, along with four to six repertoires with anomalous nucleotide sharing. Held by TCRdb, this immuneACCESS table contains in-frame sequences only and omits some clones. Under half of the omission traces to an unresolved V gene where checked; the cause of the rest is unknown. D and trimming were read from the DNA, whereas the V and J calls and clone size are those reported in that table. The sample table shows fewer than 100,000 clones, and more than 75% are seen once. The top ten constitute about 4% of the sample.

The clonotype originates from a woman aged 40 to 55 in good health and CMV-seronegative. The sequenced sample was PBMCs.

The CDR3 corresponds to CAWSVGDYSNQPQHF. The DNA reads as follows: TGTGCCTGGAGTGTCGGGGACTATAGCAACCAGCCCCAGCATTTT. The rearrangement combines TRBV30 with TRBJ1-5; a tentative D match to TRBD1 spans 5 bases. Inclusive of the bounding cysteine and phenylalanine, the CDR3 is 15 residues long. Only the CDR3 part of the read is kept: 45 bases, read in frame from the first base. Sequences GTSNPN (CDR1) and SVGIG (CDR2) are obtained from the germline V gene (reference sequence). With the rest looked up from the reference TRBV30 and TRBJ1-5 genes rather than sequenced, the full variable domain is SQTIHQWPATLVQPVGSPLSLECTVEGTSNPNLYWYRQAAGRGLQLLFYSVGIGQISSEVPQNLSASRPQDRQFILSSKKLLLSDSGFYLCAWSVGDYSNQPQHFGDGTRLSIL.